A single sample is the source of the 10 T cell receptor beta chains below, sequenced in a study of blood T cell repertoires in COVID-19. The repertoire was sequenced with immunoSEQ multiplex PCR; TCRdb's copy has only in-frame clones and lacks some. Among 150,000 to 170,000 clones listed, around 74% were seen once. Sequenced input: peripheral blood. The receptors derive from a woman of 80 years or more with acute or convalescent COVID-19.

J is TRBJ1-6 and V is TRBV30; D may be TRBD1 (5 bases). Trimming left V 8 bases short and J 1 base short, with 12 bases between. Germline V gene data show CDR1 as GTSNPN and CDR2 as SVGIG (reference sequence). CDR3 size: 14 residues. The CDR3 protein is CAVKGLSYNSPLHF. The CDR3 DNA reads as TGTGCCGTTAAGGGGTTATCCTATAATTCACCCCTCCACTTT. Full variable domain (remainder filled in from reference TRBV30 and TRBJ1-6): SQTIHQWPATLVQPVGSPLSLECTVEGTSNPNLYWYRQAAGRGLQLLFYSVGIGQISSEVPQNLSASRPQDRQFILSSKKLLLSDSGFYLCAVKGLSYNSPLHFGNGTRLTVT.

The chain recombines TRBV18 with TRBJ1-3; D ambiguous. Germline-derived CDR1 and CDR2 are KGHSH and LQKENI. Trimming stripped 1 base from V and 7 bases from J, with 17 bases between. The CDR3 has 16 residues. The CDR3 sequence: CASSPLPGFLGNTIYF. The CDR3, as DNA: TGTGCCAGCTCACCACTACCAGGATTTTTGGGCAACACCATATATTTT.

The chain recombines TRBV7-9 with TRBJ2-7; D is uncertain. V lost 5 bases and J 3 bases, leaving 20 bases between the germline ends. This CDR3 is 16 amino acids long. In germline, CDR1 is SEHNR, CDR2 FQNEAQ (reference sequence). The CDR3 is CASSEIVWQENYEQYF. CDR3 nucleotide sequence: TGTGCCAGCAGCGAAATCGTGTGGCAGGAAAACTACGAGCAGTACTTC.

The genes are TRBV28 and TRBJ1-5, with a tentative D call TRBD1 (5 bases). The germline V and J ends were trimmed by 3 bases and 1 base, with 7 bases remaining between them. CDR1 MDHEN and CDR2 SYDVKM come from the germline V gene. The CDR3 runs 14 residues. The CDR3 sequence: CASSLGGSNQPQHF. The CDR3 bases are TGTGCCAGCAGTTTGGGGGGGAGCAATCAGCCCCAGCATTTT. Drawing the rest from reference TRBV28 and TRBJ1-5, the complete variable domain is DVKVTQSSRYLVKRTGEKVFLECVQDMDHENMFWYRQDPGLGLRLIYFSYDVKMKEKGDIPEGYSVSREKKERFSLILESASTNQTSMYLCASSLGGSNQPQHFGDGTRLSIL.

The V and J genes are TRBV3-1 (or the pseudogene TRBV3-2) and TRBJ2-2; no clear D. V lost 1 base and J 1 base, leaving 4 bases between the germline ends. The V gene's germline CDR1 is LGHDT and CDR2 YNNKEL (reference sequence). This CDR3 region has 14 residues. The CDR3 region is CASSQGGNTGELFF. CDR3 sequence (DNA): TGTGCCAGCAGCCAAGGAGGGAACACCGGGGAGCTGTTTTTT.

On this clone itself: Within the sample, other DNA sequences also encode this same CDR3. The chain carries TRBV19 and TRBJ1-2; 7 positions agree with TRBD1. Trimming at V came to 1 base and at J to 2 bases, leaving 4 bases not matched to a gene. This CDR3 region has 15 residues. CDR1 and CDR2 (germline): LNHDA, SQIVND (reference sequence). As DNA, the CDR3 is TGTGCCAGTAGTATAGGGCGGGGACAGAACTATGGCTACACCTTC. Protein sequence: CASSIGRGQNYGYTF.

This clone was seen more than once but under ten times. The chain employs TRBV29-1 and TRBJ1-2, with D perhaps matching TRBD1 (6 bases). The V gene's germline CDR1 is SQVTM and CDR2 ANQGSEA. The CDR3 spans 15 residues. The V gene lost 5 bases and the J gene lost 2 bases, with 18 bases spanning the gap. This CDR3 reads CSVPGGGVTNYGYTF. The CDR3 coding sequence is TGCAGCGTTCCGGGAGGGGGGGTCACAAACTATGGCTACACCTTC.

This clone was detected only once. The CDR3 protein is CASSQRGLTEAFF. CDR3 DNA sequence: TGTGCCAGCAGCCAGCGGGGCCTCACTGAAGCTTTCTTT. The chain carries TRBV3-1 (or the pseudogene TRBV3-2) and TRBJ1-1, with D possibly matching TRBD1 (5 bases). CDR1 and CDR2 from the germline V gene are LGHDT and YNNKEL (reference sequence). The germline V and J ends were trimmed by 3 bases and 4 bases, with 9 bases remaining between them. This CDR3 has 13 residues.

The CDR3 protein is CSASEGAVTEAFF. The DNA for the CDR3 is TGCAGTGCTAGTGAGGGGGCTGTCACTGAAGCTTTCTTT. The chain has TRBV20-1 and TRBJ1-1; 7 bases agree with TRBD1. The CDR3 extends over 13 amino acids. CDR1 and CDR2 (germline): DFQATT, SNEGSKA (reference sequence). V gave up 3 bases and J gave up 4 bases; unmatched junction bases: 5.

This clone was detected only a few times. V and J are TRBV27 and TRBJ1-6; TRBD1 is a possible D gene (6 bases). The germline gives CDR1 MNHEY, CDR2 SMNVEV (reference sequence). This CDR3 spans 14 amino acids. The V and J ends lost 6 bases and 9 bases respectively, with 15 bases between them. CDR3 sequence: CASRSTGTGSPLHF. DNA of the CDR3: TGTGCCAGCAGGAGTACAGGGACGGGTTCACCCCTCCACTTT.